These 2 T cell receptor beta chains came from one sample sequenced in a study of blood T cell repertoires in COVID-19 (TCRdb year 2020). Receptor amplification or capture employed the immunoSEQ multiplex PCR assay. TCRdb took over this immuneACCESS table, retaining in-frame rearrangements with V and J assigned. Such tables are incomplete; in checked studies, under half of the missing clones stem from an unresolved V gene, and the remainder is unexplained. The sample table records around 86,000 clones; approximately 89% of these occur just once. In total, the top ten clones hold approximately 7% of the sample. The sample consisted of peripheral blood. These receptors all come from a human donor with acute or convalescent COVID-19. The donor label of this sample is uncertain.

V gene TRBV5-4 combines with J gene TRBJ2-1, with TRBD1 identical over 8 bases. The ends lost 0 bases at V and 4 bases at J; junction bases unmatched: 6. The CDR3 length is 16 residues. Germline V CDR1 and CDR2: SGHNT, YYREEE (reference sequence). The chain's CDR3 is CASSLAQGASYNEQFF. The CDR3 nucleotides read TGTGCCAGCAGCTTGGCTCAGGGGGCCTCTTACAATGAGCAGTTCTTC.

J is TRBJ1-3 and V is TRBV6-5; 7 bases are shared with TRBD1. Germline loops: CDR1 MNHEY, CDR2 SVGAGI. This CDR3 region has 15 residues. After removal of 4 bases from V and 0 bases from J, the junction contained 3 bases not matched to a gene. The CDR3 sequence: CASSSGQVSGNTIYF. The CDR3 DNA follows: TGTGCCAGCAGTTCTGGACAGGTCTCTGGAAACACCATATATTTT.